This T cell receptor (beta chain) was recovered during a study of identical twins. Whole-study findings and limits: Compared with unrelated sharing, twin-shared out-of-frame alpha sequences had more low-probability sequences. There were fewer insertions in abundant cord blood beta clonotypes, but memory repertoires showed no such pattern. Conclusions were based on cross-sectional statistical analysis, without following the same donors.

In TCRdb, the 5' RACE reads were re-called with MiXCR into one record per CDR3 protein. Counted here are 200,000 to 250,000 distinct CDR3 sequences, approximately 5.9% occurring once; the ten biggest clones make up roughly 15%. In regard to this clonotype: Its antigen is undetermined.

This CDR3 has 16 amino acids. Trimming left V 3 bases short and J 3 bases short, with 15 bases between. Per germline, CDR1 MRHNA and CDR2 SNTAGT. These data also featured in a second study, about T cells expressing NK-cell markers. From that second work: Seven of the eight sequenced donors were HCMV-seropositive; one was seronegative.

The source of this sequence is a woman between 18 and 29 years old in good health. The chain recombines TRBV6-4 with TRBJ2-1, with D perhaps TRBD1 (5 bases). Sequences were obtained from CD8+ T cells sorted from blood. Here the CDR3 DNA reads TGTGCCAGCAGTGAATGGGGCCCTACCATCTACAATGAGCAGTTCTTC. This codes for CASSEWGPTIYNEQFF.